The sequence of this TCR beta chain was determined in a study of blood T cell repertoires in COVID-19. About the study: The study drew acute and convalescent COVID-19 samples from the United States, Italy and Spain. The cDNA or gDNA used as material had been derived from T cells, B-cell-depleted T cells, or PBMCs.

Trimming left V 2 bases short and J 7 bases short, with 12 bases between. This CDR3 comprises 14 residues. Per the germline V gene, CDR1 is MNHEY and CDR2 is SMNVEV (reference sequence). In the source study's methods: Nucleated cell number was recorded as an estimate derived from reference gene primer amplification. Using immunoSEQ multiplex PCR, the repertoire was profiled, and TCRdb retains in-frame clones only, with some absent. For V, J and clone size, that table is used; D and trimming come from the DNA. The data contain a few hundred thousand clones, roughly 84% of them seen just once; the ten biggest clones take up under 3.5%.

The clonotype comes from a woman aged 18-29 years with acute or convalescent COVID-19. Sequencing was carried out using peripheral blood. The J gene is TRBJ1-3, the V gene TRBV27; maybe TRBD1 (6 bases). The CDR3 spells CASSLGGRGNTIYF. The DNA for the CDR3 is TGTGCCAGCAGTTTAGGGGGGCGGGGGAACACCATATATTTT.